Following are 3 T cell receptor beta chains from one sample sequenced in a study of technical replicates of blood from a few donors. The data were produced by immunoSEQ multiplex PCR, yet TCRdb's version contains in-frame clones alone and is incomplete. The repertoire holds approximately 75,000 clones, with 90% to 97% as singletons. The sequencing sample was made of T cells isolated from PBMCs. The receptors stem from a human donor in good health.

V is TRBV6-1 and J is TRBJ2-6; D not certain. CDR3 length: 15 residues. Germline V gene sequence: CDR1 MNHNS, CDR2 SASEGT. Between the trimmed V and J ends, which lost 5 bases and 1 base, there was a span of 9 bases. CDR3 amino acids: CASSSVLSGANVLTF. The CDR3 DNA reads as TGTGCCAGCAGTAGCGTCCTTTCTGGGGCCAACGTCCTGACTTTC.

CDR3 region: CASSRNGELFF. For the CDR3, the DNA is TGTGCCAGCAGCCGTAACGGGGAGCTGTTTTTT. This chain uses TRBV7-3 with TRBJ2-2; D gene unclear. Between the trimmed V and J ends, which lost 5 bases and 7 bases, there was a span of 5 bases. This CDR3 spans 11 amino acids. Germline CDR1 is SGHTA and CDR2 is FQGTGA.

The chain links TRBV7-9 to TRBJ1-1; TRBD1 agrees at 7 bases. With 4 bases clipped from V and 2 bases from J, the junction kept 16 bases outside the gene matches. Per the germline V gene, CDR1 is SEHNR and CDR2 is FQNEAQ (reference sequence). The CDR3 length is 18 residues. The CDR3, as DNA: TGTGCCAGCAGCTCCTCTCTGGGGGGACAGAAGAAAAACACTGAAGCTTTCTTT. Residues: CASSSSLGGQKKNTEAFF.